This entry describes one T cell receptor (beta chain). Its antigen remains unidentified. CDR3 length equals 14 residues. The germline gives CDR1 MNHEY, CDR2 SMNVEV (reference sequence). V lost 2 bases to trimming and J lost 5 bases, with 12 bases between them. This sample is drawn from a study of T cell responses to AZD1222 COVID-19 vaccine. Study results and caveats: Vaccine-associated CD4 TCRs ranged over spike, dominating at 160-218 and 743-854. The donor cohort was predominantly white British with a female majority, and clonal diversity may have been underestimated.

Produced via immunoSEQ multiplex PCR; TCRdb's table is partial and in-frame only. The sample yields some 110,000 clones, around 94% seen once. The source of this sequence is an adult in good health. This chain joins TRBV27 and TRBJ1-1, with a tentative D call TRBD1 (6 bases). This specimen was peripheral blood, taken on day 0 of AZD1222 vaccination. CDR3: CASSLTGYRTEAFF. CDR3 DNA sequence: TGTGCCAGCAGTTTAACAGGGTACAGGACTGAAGCTTTCTTT.